The clone carrying this T cell receptor (beta chain) occurred many times. The target antigen is unknown. RNA transcripts yielded amplified TCR beta CDR3 regions. In the first-round RT-PCR of the TCR CDR3, the HTBI primer set was used. TCRdb redid the calling of the multiplex PCR reads with MiXCR, one entry per CDR3 protein. The sample has about 600,000 distinct CDR3 sequences; about a sixth are singletons. The source of the sample is a study of T cells in Graves' hyperthyroidism and ophthalmopathy. Notes on the study in general: Classification by a 13 V-J model distinguished ophthalmopathy from stable hyperthyroidism. Blood held most thyroid clonotypes expanded above 0.001 frequency.

There are 15 residues in the CDR3. V lost 4 bases to trimming and J lost 1 base, with 11 bases between them. CDR1 and CDR2 from the germline V gene are LGHDT and YNNKEL (reference sequence). Sequencing used blood. The chain joins TRBV3-1 to TRBJ2-1; tentatively, D is TRBD2 (6 bases). The source of this sequence is a woman aged 40 to 55 with Graves' ophthalmopathy. The CDR3 coding sequence is TGTGCCAGCAGCCGTTCTGGGGGGTCCTACAATGAGCAGTTCTTC. Its protein is CASSRSGGSYNEQFF.